The entry below describes one TCR beta chain. This sample was included in a study of T-cell memory formation after mild COVID-19. The wider study: Among the donors, TCR clusters were largely specific to each donor.

Per the germline V gene, CDR1 is KGHDR and CDR2 is SFDVKD. This CDR3 spans 16 amino acids. V was clipped by 3 bases and J by 7 bases; unmatched bases: 7. The 5'RACE method, run with constant-segment primers, produced TCR alpha and TCR beta cDNA libraries (carrying sample barcodes and UMIs). TCRdb independently ran MiXCR on the 5' RACE reads; one entry per CDR3 protein. The sample lists about 440,000 distinct CDR3 sequences; around 20% were seen once. This chain links TRBV24-1 with TRBJ1-4; TRBD1 aligns across 10 bases. Sequenced input: PBMCs or a T cell subset sorted from them (not recorded which). This receptor was identified in an adult woman who had mild COVID-19 (a few samples of this study predate the infection). Cell type and time point are not known. CDR3 coding DNA: TGTGCCACCAGTGATGGACCGGGACAGGGGAGTGAAAAACTGTTTTTT. As protein: CATSDGPGQGSEKLFF.